A single sample is the source of the 2 T cell receptor beta chains below, sequenced in a study of OX40 agonist ivuxolimab in advanced cancers. The table came from immunoSEQ multiplex PCR; TCRdb's copy has only in-frame clones and leaves some out. This sample has roughly 53,000 clones, with 75% to 90% found just once. The sample here was CD4+ or CD8+ T cells sorted from blood, taken in a trial of the OX40 agonist ivuxolimab. The receptors originated from an adult with an advanced solid tumor such as melanoma, head and neck, liver or kidney cancer.

V gene TRBV28 combines with J gene TRBJ2-7, with 7 bases that match TRBD1. This CDR3 contains 15 residues. Germline CDR1 and CDR2: MDHEN and SYDVKM. V dropped 5 bases and J dropped 1; count of bases not matched to a gene: 8. The CDR3 loop reads CASSVPGQPSYEQYF. As DNA, the CDR3 is TGTGCCAGCAGTGTCCCGGGACAGCCATCCTACGAGCAGTACTTC.

The CDR3 here is CSVEGGGAGATNEKLFF. Written as DNA, the CDR3 is TGCAGCGTTGAAGGGGGCGGTGCGGGGGCAACTAATGAAAAACTGTTTTTT. This chain joins TRBV29-1 and TRBJ1-4, with TRBD1 as a possible D gene (5 bases). Per the germline V gene, CDR1 is SQVTM and CDR2 is ANQGSEA. The CDR3 length is 17 residues. Trimming removed 1 base from V and 0 bases from J, with 15 bases in between.